This entry lists 15 T cell receptor beta chains sequenced from one sample in a study of shared clonotypes between healthy human individuals. TCRdb's copy holds only in-frame clones and misses some; the assay was immunoSEQ multiplex PCR. The data show approximately 1.5 million clones, around 98% seen once. Sequencing input: naive CD4+ T cells sorted from blood. Subset reported: CD45RA+ positively selected. These receptors were collected from a man aged 30 to 45 in good health.

The chain carries TRBV6-1 and TRBJ1-5; D uncertain. The CDR3 covers 14 residues. V lost 6 bases, J lost 1 base, and 10 bases lay in between. Per germline, CDR1 MNHNS and CDR2 SASEGT. CDR3 sequence (DNA): TGTGCCAGCAGAGCTACTAAAAGCAATCAGCCCCAGCATTTT. Its protein is CASRATKSNQPQHF.

The rearrangement joins TRBV5-1 to TRBJ1-4; tentatively, D is TRBD1 (5 bases). Germline CDR1 is SGHRS and CDR2 is YFSETQ. Trimming stripped 4 bases from V and 3 bases from J, with 13 bases between. The CDR3 sequence is 15 residues long. The CDR3 region is CASSEQGGPNEKLFF. The CDR3 DNA is TGCGCCAGCAGCGAGCAGGGAGGGCCTAATGAAAAACTGTTTTTT.

In this sample, this clone turned up once. This chain uses TRBV4-1 with TRBJ2-5; weak D call: TRBD1 (6 bases). Trimming removed 0 bases from V and 5 bases from J, with 10 bases in between. This CDR3 has 14 residues. Germline V gene data show CDR1 as MGHRA and CDR2 as YSYEKL. CDR3 protein: CASSQEDRMETQYF. For the CDR3, the DNA is TGCGCCAGCAGCCAAGAAGACAGGATGGAGACCCAGTACTTC.

The chain carries TRBV10-1 and TRBJ2-2, with TRBD2 as a possible D gene (5 bases). This CDR3 is 18 amino acids long. Germline values: CDR1 WNHNN, CDR2 SYGVQD (reference sequence). V dropped 3 bases and J dropped 3 bases, with 20 bases sitting between them. The CDR3 DNA reads TGCGCCAGCAGTGACGTTGGATCAGCCGGACTTTACACCGGGGAGCTGTTTTTT. It codes for CASSDVGSAGLYTGELFF.

V and J are TRBV7-9 and TRBJ1-4; D is unresolved. V was shortened by 4 bases and J by 10 bases, with 7 bases between the two germline ends. This CDR3 is 11 amino acids long. Germline lookup yields CDR1 SEHNR and CDR2 FQNEAQ (reference sequence). The CDR3 is CASSSGLKLFF. The DNA for the CDR3 is TGTGCCAGCAGCTCCGGGCTAAAACTGTTTTTT.

This clone was seen just once. The rearrangement joins TRBV18 to TRBJ2-6; D gene unclear. This CDR3 has 18 residues. Per the germline V gene, CDR1 is KGHSH and CDR2 is LQKENI. The ends were cut back, 3 bases at V and 4 bases at J, with 19 bases in the middle. The chain's CDR3 is CASSPLPNLSAGANVLTF. In DNA, the CDR3 is TGTGCCAGCTCACCTCTCCCTAACCTATCCGCGGGGGCCAACGTCCTGACTTTC.

This clone appeared once. This chain links TRBV7-8 with TRBJ1-4, with no clear D. The CDR3 has 15 residues. CDR1 is SGHVS, CDR2 FQNEAQ, per germline. Trimming took 5 bases from V and 4 from J, leaving 14 bases between them. The CDR3 sequence is CASSLKLRNNEKLFF. The CDR3 region has the DNA TGTGCCAGCAGCCTAAAACTTCGGAATAATGAAAAACTGTTTTTT.

This clone has only one observation. The V call is TRBV5-4, the J call TRBJ1-1, with D perhaps TRBD1 (6 bases). There are 15 residues in the CDR3. Germline CDR1 SGHNT, CDR2 YYREEE (reference sequence). The V end lost 5 bases, the J end lost 1 base, and 15 bases lay between the germline ends. The CDR3 bases are TGTGCCAGCAGGGTCGACAGGCCCTCGAACACTGAAGCTTTCTTT. It yields the protein CASRVDRPSNTEAFF. Combining the CDR3 with reference TRBV5-4 and TRBJ1-1 gives the whole variable domain ETGVTQSPTHLIKTRGQQVTLRCSSQSGHNTVSWYQQALGQGPQFIFQYYREEENGRGNFPPRFSGLQFPNYSSELNVNALELDDSALYLCASRVDRPSNTEAFFGQGTRLTVV.

V is TRBV5-1 and J is TRBJ2-1, with TRBD2 matching over 8 bases. Unmatched junction bases numbered 11, after V lost 0 bases and J lost 9 bases. Germline V gene lookup returns CDR1 SGHRS and CDR2 YFSETQ. The CDR3 totals 16 residues. This chain's CDR3 is CASSLDPPGGGTEQFF. CDR3 sequence (DNA): TGCGCCAGCAGCTTGGATCCCCCGGGGGGGGGCACTGAGCAGTTCTTC. Supplemented by reference TRBV5-1 and TRBJ2-1, the full variable domain reads KAGVTQTPRYLIKTRGQQVTLSCSPISGHRSVSWYQQTPGQGLQFLFEYFSETQRNKGNFPGRFSGRQFSNSRSEMNVSTLELGDSALYLCASSLDPPGGGTEQFFGPGTRLTVL.

This rearrangement joins TRBV29-1 to TRBJ2-3; 10 nucleotides match TRBD2. The germline V gene has CDR1 SQVTM and CDR2 ANQGSEA. This CDR3 comprises 14 residues. After removal of 5 bases from V and 1 base from J, the junction contained 3 bases not matched to a gene. CDR3 region: CSVKLAGGTDTQYF. DNA for the CDR3: TGCAGCGTTAAGCTAGCGGGAGGCACAGATACGCAGTATTTT.

V and J are TRBV10-2 and TRBJ2-7; D may be TRBD2 (6 bases). The CDR3 has 14 residues. V lost 0 bases and J 0 bases, leaving 6 bases between the germline ends. The germline V gene has CDR1 WSHSY and CDR2 SAAADI. The CDR3 coding sequence is TGCGCCAGCAGTGAGTCGCGGGGCTCCTACGAGCAGTACTTC. It codes for CASSESRGSYEQYF.

The genes are TRBV4-1 and TRBJ2-7; D is possibly TRBD2 (6 bases). The CDR3 is 17 residues long. Trimming removed 0 bases at V and 3 bases at J, with 18 bases between. Per the germline V gene, CDR1 is MGHRA and CDR2 is YSYEKL. CDR3 nucleotide sequence: TGCGCCAGCAGCCAAGACATGGGGCAGGGACTTGTCTACGAGCAGTACTTC. This codes for CASSQDMGQGLVYEQYF.

This clone was detected once. This sequence joins TRBV5-4 and TRBJ2-7; TRBD2 is a possible D gene (6 bases). The CDR3 extends over 16 amino acids. V lost 4 bases and J lost 6, with 23 bases in between. The germline gives CDR1 SGHNT, CDR2 YYREEE (reference sequence). The CDR3 DNA reads TGTGCCAGCAGCATTCCTAGCTCCGGGAGTTTGTTCGAGCAGTACTTC. Its protein is CASSIPSSGSLFEQYF.

This clone was seen a single time. The chain recombines TRBV30 with TRBJ1-5; possibly TRBD1 for D (6 bases). The CDR3 loop spans 13 amino acids. The germline V gene has CDR1 GTSNPN and CDR2 SVGIG (reference sequence). Trimming cost V 5 bases and J 4 bases, with 12 bases left between them. The CDR3 sequence: CAWGTGLNQPQHF. The CDR3 nucleotides read TGTGCCTGGGGAACAGGGCTGAATCAGCCCCAGCATTTT.

This chain links TRBV6-1 with TRBJ2-2; D is perhaps TRBD1 or TRBD2 (6 bases each). The germline V gene encodes CDR1 MNHNS and CDR2 SASEGT. The length of the CDR3 is 15 residues. The V and J ends lost 7 bases and 6 bases respectively, with 18 bases between them. Here the CDR3 reads CASNIWGALSGELFF. As DNA, the CDR3 is TGTGCCAGCAATATATGGGGGGCGCTGTCCGGGGAGCTGTTTTTT.